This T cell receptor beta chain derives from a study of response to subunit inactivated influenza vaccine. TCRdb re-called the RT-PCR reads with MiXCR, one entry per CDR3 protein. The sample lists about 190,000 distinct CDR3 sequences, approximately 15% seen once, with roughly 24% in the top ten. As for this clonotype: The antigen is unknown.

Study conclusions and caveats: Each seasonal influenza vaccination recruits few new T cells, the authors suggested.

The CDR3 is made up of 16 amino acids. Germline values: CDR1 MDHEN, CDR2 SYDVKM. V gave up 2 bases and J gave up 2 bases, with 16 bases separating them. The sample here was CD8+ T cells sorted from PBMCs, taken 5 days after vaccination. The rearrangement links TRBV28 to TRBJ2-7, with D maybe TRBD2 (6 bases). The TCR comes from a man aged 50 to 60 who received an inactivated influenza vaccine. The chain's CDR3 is CASSLPPDTGAYEQYF. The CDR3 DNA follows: TGTGCCAGCAGTTTACCGCCGGACACGGGGGCCTACGAGCAGTACTTC.